This TCR beta chain was recorded in a study of regulatory dendritic cells for organ transplantation. Findings and caveats of the study: Alloreactive memory CD8+ T cell pools varied considerably between individuals. Memory T cells were less diverse than naive, with memory CD8+ most oligoclonal.

Between the trimmed V and J ends, which lost 5 bases and 0 bases, there was a span of 21 bases. Germline CDR1 and CDR2: SEHNR and FQNEAQ (reference sequence). The CDR3 is 18 amino acids. The method was immunoSEQ multiplex PCR; TCRdb's version includes in-frame clones alone and lacks a portion of them. The table lists 30,000 to 45,000 clones, about nine tenths of them singletons. CD4+ or CD8+ T cells were sorted as naive CD45RA+ or memory CD45RO+. Notes on this clone: The antigen is unknown.

This clonotype originated in a human donor in good health. V and J are TRBV7-9 and TRBJ2-3; D is possibly TRBD2 (5 bases). The sequenced sample consisted of naive CD8+ T cells from blood. As to subset: CD45RA+ naive T cells. The CDR3 is CASSPLAATASSTDTQYF. CDR3 sequence (DNA): TGTGCCAGCAGCCCGCTAGCAGCCACAGCATCTAGCACAGATACGCAGTATTTT.